What follows describes a single T cell receptor beta chain. Its cognate antigen is unknown. Patients aged 18 to 65 had newly diagnosed hyperthyroidism of under 2 months' duration. RNA transcripts served as the template for amplifying TCR beta CDR3 regions. HTBI primers were employed in a first-round RT-PCR of the TCR CDR3. TCRdb re-called the multiplex PCR reads with MiXCR, one entry per CDR3 protein. Of roughly 750,000 distinct CDR3 sequences listed, approximately 16% are singletons. This entry is derived from a study of T cells in Graves' hyperthyroidism and ophthalmopathy. Whole-study findings and limits: Among thyroid clonotypes expanded above 0.001, most also appeared in blood. Ophthalmopathy was separated from stable hyperthyroidism by a 13 V-J model.

Between the trimmed V and J ends, which lost 2 bases and 6 bases, there was a span of 13 bases. CDR3 length: 14 residues. Germline-derived CDR1 and CDR2 are DFQATT and SNEGSKA (reference sequence). This chain links TRBV20-1 with TRBJ2-2; possible D gene TRBD2, 6 bases. The receptor comes from a man aged 18 to 30 with Graves' hyperthyroidism. The sample was blood. CDR3 nucleotide sequence: TGCAGTGCTAGAAACGCCGGGGGAGCCGGGGAGCTGTTTTTT. It yields the protein CSARNAGGAGELFF.